These 27 T cell receptor beta chains share one sample of origin, sequenced in a study of T cell repertoires in cytomegalovirus infection. TCRdb passed the reads through MiXCR, listing each CDR3 protein once. Counted here are 150,000 to 200,000 distinct CDR3 sequences, around 15% occurring once; the ten biggest clones make up 25% to 30%. Sequenced input: PBMCs. These receptors were taken from a human donor in good health (CMV status not recorded). Some clones in this sample may be carry-over from other donors' samples.

This clonotype was picked up many times. The chain couples TRBV7-2 to TRBJ2-4; tentatively, D is TRBD1 (5 bases). Per the germline V gene, CDR1 is SGHTA and CDR2 is FQGNSA. The CDR3 is 13 residues long. Trimming stripped 5 bases from V and 0 bases from J, with 5 bases between. CDR3 amino acids: CASSQGAKNIQYF. The CDR3 coding sequence is TGTGCCAGCAGCCAGGGAGCCAAAAACATTCAGTACTTC.

This clonotype was picked up a small number of times. The gene calls are TRBV6-5 and TRBJ1-4; the D gene is possibly TRBD1 (5 bases). V lost 7 bases and J 7 bases, leaving 16 bases between the germline ends. CDR3 length: 14 residues. The germline CDR1 and CDR2 sequences are MNHEY and SVGAGI. In nucleotides, the CDR3 is TGTGCCAGCAAACTGGGGGGGGGATCTGAAAAACTGTTTTTT. This gives the protein CASKLGGGSEKLFF.

This clonotype was counted at least ten times. The rearrangement joins TRBV7-2 to TRBJ2-7; no firm D call. Germline-derived CDR1 and CDR2 are SGHTA and FQGNSA. The CDR3 spans 14 residues. The V end lost 2 bases, the J end lost 5 bases, and 13 bases lay between the germline ends. The CDR3: CASSLIGRRNEQYF. CDR3 bases: TGTGCCAGCAGCTTAATAGGCAGGCGGAACGAGCAGTACTTC.

This clonotype was seen ten or more times. The chain joins TRBV28 to TRBJ2-1; D not certain. V lost 3 bases to trimming and J lost 0 bases, with 15 bases between them. Germline V gene sequence: CDR1 MDHEN, CDR2 SYDVKM. CDR3 length: 17 residues. The CDR3 DNA sequence: TGTGCCAGCAGTTTCTCGTGGAACGTACCCTCCTACAATGAGCAGTTCTTC. Its protein is CASSFSWNVPSYNEQFF.

CDR3 DNA sequence: TGTGCCATCAGAAATCCCGGGACAGGGAATGGCTACACCTTC. Translation: CAIRNPGTGNGYTF. The chain uses TRBV10-3 and TRBJ1-2, with 9 bases fitting TRBD1. With 6 bases clipped from V and 6 bases from J, the junction kept 8 bases outside the gene matches. Germline V gene lookup returns CDR1 ENHRY and CDR2 SYGVKD. The CDR3 is 14 residues long.

The table lists this clonotype with many counts. The chain's CDR3 is CASSQAPGTTAGELFF. CDR3 bases: TGTGCCAGCAGCCAAGCCCCCGGGACCACGGCCGGGGAGCTGTTTTTT. The V gene is TRBV4-2, the J gene TRBJ2-2; the D call may be TRBD1 or TRBD2 (5 bases each). Germline V gene sequence: CDR1 LGHNA, CDR2 YNFKEQ. This CDR3 contains 16 residues. V dropped 1 base and J dropped 6 bases, with 15 bases sitting between them.

This clonotype was counted many times. The CDR3 DNA reads TGTGCCAGCAGCCCTCATAGCGGGAGCCCACAAGATACGCAGTATTTT. Amino acids: CASSPHSGSPQDTQYF. The rearrangement uses TRBV7-2 and TRBJ2-3, with 9 bases lining up with TRBD2. V lost 5 bases to trimming and J lost 5 bases; unmatched junction nucleotides: 11. CDR1 SGHTA and CDR2 FQGNSA come from the germline V gene. CDR3 size: 16 residues.

This clonotype has at least ten counts. The chain has TRBV7-2 and TRBJ2-3; TRBD2 aligns across 8 bases. The CDR3 contains 14 residues. The V segment lost 6 bases and the J segment 1 base; nucleotides outside the gene matches: 3. Germline V gene lookup returns CDR1 SGHTA and CDR2 FQGNSA. CDR3 DNA: TGTGCCAGCAGTCCGGGGGGGGGCACAGATACGCAGTATTTT. It translates to CASSPGGGTDTQYF.

This sequence joins TRBV6-5 and TRBJ1-5; weak D call: TRBD1 (6 bases). V lost 6 bases, J lost 4 bases, and 16 bases lay in between. The CDR3 has 15 residues. Germline CDR1 MNHEY, CDR2 SVGAGI. In nucleotides, the CDR3 is TGTGCCAGCAGCACCGCCGGGACACCAAATCAGCCCCAGCATTTT. It translates to CASSTAGTPNQPQHF.

This clonotype was counted once. This chain uses TRBV12-3 or TRBV12-4 with TRBJ1-5; D is uncertain. Trimming took off 7 bases at V and 1 base at J, with 23 bases between the two ends. CDR3 length equals 18 residues. As DNA, the CDR3 is TGTGCCAGCACCCCGGGAGGGCGGCGTGGAGGAAGCAATCAGCCCCAGCATTTT. Translation gives CASTPGGRRGGSNQPQHF.

At least ten counts were recorded for this clonotype. The chain uses TRBV6-1 and TRBJ2-7, with D hard to call. Germline CDR1 MNHNS, CDR2 SASEGT. V shed 6 bases and J shed 2 bases, with 11 bases lying between them. The CDR3 has 13 amino acids. In DNA, the CDR3 is TGTGCCAGCAGGGTAGGATTGACCTACGAGCAGTACTTC. It is translated as CASRVGLTYEQYF.

This clonotype was found a few times. The chain recombines TRBV5-1 with TRBJ2-5; 7 bases line up with TRBD1. The length of the CDR3 is 14 residues. The germline gives CDR1 SGHRS, CDR2 YFSETQ. V lost 5 bases, J lost 2 bases, and 6 bases stayed unmatched. The DNA of the CDR3 is TGCGCCAGCAGTTCGACGGGACAGCAAGAGACCCAGTACTTC. As protein: CASSSTGQQETQYF.

This clonotype came up a few times. The J gene is TRBJ2-3, the V gene TRBV5-5; 10 nucleotides agree with TRBD1. The CDR3 is 19 amino acids. J was trimmed by 3 bases and V by 1 base; bases with no gene match: 14. Looked up from germline, CDR1 is SGHKS and CDR2 is YYEKEE (reference sequence). The CDR3 loop is CASSLKTGGVTVATDTQYF. DNA of the CDR3: TGTGCCAGCAGCTTGAAGACAGGGGGCGTAACCGTTGCAACAGATACGCAGTATTTT. Full variable domain (rest looked up from reference TRBV5-5 and TRBJ2-3): DAGVTQSPTHLIKTRGQQVTLRCSPISGHKSVSWYQQVLGQGPQFIFQYYEKEERGRGNFPDRFSARQFPNYSSELNVNALLLGDSALYLCASSLKTGGVTVATDTQYFGPGTRLTVL.

The CDR3 DNA follows: TGTGCCAGCAGTGCCGGGACTAGCAGGGAGACCCAGTACTTC. It translates to CASSAGTSRETQYF. V gene TRBV2 combines with J gene TRBJ2-5; TRBD2 agrees at 9 bases. The V segment lost 4 bases and the J segment 5 bases; nucleotides outside the gene matches: 5. This CDR3 spans 14 amino acids. CDR1 SNHLY and CDR2 FYNNEI come from the germline V gene.

This clonotype has a count of ten or more. V usage is TRBV7-2 and J usage is TRBJ1-3, with D perhaps matching TRBD1 (6 bases). V was shortened by 5 bases and J by 4 bases, with 15 bases between the two germline ends. The germline V gene has CDR1 SGHTA and CDR2 FQGNSA. The CDR3 is made up of 15 amino acids. In DNA, the CDR3 is TGTGCCAGCAGCCCCCGGGGGGGGCAAGGAAACACCATATATTTT. Its translation is CASSPRGGQGNTIYF.

This clonotype was counted many times. The V call is TRBV2, the J call TRBJ1-5; TRBD1 might be the D (5 bases). The CDR3 has 13 amino acids. From germline, CDR1 is SNHLY and CDR2 FYNNEI. Trimming removed 5 bases at V and 11 bases at J, with 16 bases between. The CDR3 DNA follows: TGTGCCAGCAGTCGACAGCCTTCCATAGCCCAGCATTTT. Translating gives CASSRQPSIAQHF.

This clonotype was observed many times. The chain uses TRBV7-2 and TRBJ2-1; D not certain. The V and J ends lost 3 bases and 7 bases respectively, with 7 bases between them. The CDR3 runs 12 residues. CDR1 and CDR2 from the germline V gene are SGHTA and FQGNSA. CDR3 amino acids: CASSFTRNEQFF. The DNA for the CDR3 is TGTGCCAGCAGCTTTACACGGAATGAGCAGTTCTTC.

This clonotype was detected ten times or more. The rearrangement links TRBV20-1 to TRBJ2-5; TRBD2 matches at 13 bases. The CDR3 is 15 amino acids. The V and J ends lost 4 bases and 5 bases, in that order; junction bases with no gene match: 7. Germline V gene sequence: CDR1 DFQATT, CDR2 SNEGSKA (reference sequence). Here the CDR3 DNA reads TGCAGTGCTAAACTAGCGGGAGGGCCGAGGGAGACCCAGTACTTC. Translated: CSAKLAGGPRETQYF.

The chain links TRBV10-3 to TRBJ1-1; a weak D match, TRBD1 (6 bases). Germline CDR1 and CDR2: ENHRY and SYGVKD. The CDR3 extends over 12 amino acids. Trimming cost V 3 bases and J 8 bases, with 10 bases left between them. The CDR3 region is CAISDRTAEAFF. CDR3 DNA sequence: TGTGCCATCAGTGACCGGACAGCAGAAGCTTTCTTT.

This clonotype was recorded at least ten times. The chain is built from TRBV27 and TRBJ2-7; D is undetermined. The CDR3 length is 14 residues. The ends were cut back, 10 bases at V and 0 bases at J, with 16 bases in the middle. Per the germline V gene, CDR1 is MNHEY and CDR2 is SMNVEV (reference sequence). CDR3 sequence (DNA): TGTGCCATTGCGGTGGGCCCCGACTCCTACGAGCAGTACTTC. Protein: CAIAVGPDSYEQYF.

This clonotype was found many times. This chain connects TRBV7-2 to TRBJ2-7; D ambiguous. Germline V lookup: CDR1 SGHTA, CDR2 FQGNSA. CDR3 size: 13 residues. The ends were cut back, 1 base at V and 3 bases at J, with 7 bases in the middle. CDR3 sequence (DNA): TGTGCCAGCAGCTTAGAAGGCCACTACGAGCAGTACTTC. Protein: CASSLEGHYEQYF. The entire variable domain, with the rest obtained from reference TRBV7-2 and TRBJ2-7, is as follows: GAGVSQSPSNKVTEKGKDVELRCDPISGHTALYWYRQSLGQGLEFLIYFQGNSAPDKSGLPSDRFSAERTGGSVSTLTIQRTQQEDSAVYLCASSLEGHYEQYFGPGTRLTVT.

In its sample, this clonotype ranks as medium-sized. The CDR3, as DNA: TGTGCCAGCAGCTTCGGGGAAGGGAGAAAGACCCAGTACTTC. Translated, it gives CASSFGEGRKTQYF. This chain connects TRBV7-9 to TRBJ2-5; D is perhaps TRBD2 (5 bases). The germline V gene encodes CDR1 SEHNR and CDR2 FQNEAQ (reference sequence). Between the trimmed V and J ends, which lost 3 bases and 6 bases, there was a span of 14 bases. This CDR3 comprises 14 residues. Filled out from reference TRBV7-9 and TRBJ2-5, the complete variable domain reads DTGVSQNPRHKITKRGQNVTFRCDPISEHNRLYWYRQTLGQGPEFLTYFQNEAQLEKSRLLSDRFSAERPKGSFSTLEIQRTEQGDSAMYLCASSFGEGRKTQYFGPGTRLLVL.

The V and J genes are TRBV29-1 and TRBJ2-3; 14 bases are shared with TRBD2. V shed 7 bases, J shed 5 bases, and the junction held 5 bases outside the gene matches. Germline V gene data show CDR1 as SQVTM and CDR2 as ANQGSEA. The CDR3 contains 14 residues. CDR3 sequence reads: CSGGLAGAGDTQYF. The CDR3 DNA reads TGCAGCGGGGGACTAGCGGGGGCGGGAGATACGCAGTATTTT.

This clonotype was found a few times. The V call is TRBV28, the J call TRBJ2-1, with TRBD1 matching 9 bases. CDR1 is MDHEN, CDR2 SYDVKM, per germline. After removal of 6 bases from V and 0 bases from J, the junction contained 9 bases not matched to a gene. This CDR3 contains 17 residues. This chain's CDR3 is CASRPGTGTPSYNEQFF. As DNA, the CDR3 is TGTGCCAGCAGGCCCGGGACAGGGACGCCCTCCTACAATGAGCAGTTCTTC.

This clonotype was observed at least ten times. J is TRBJ2-2 and V is TRBV10-3; 9 bases fit TRBD1. The germline V gene encodes CDR1 ENHRY and CDR2 SYGVKD. CDR3 size: 16 residues. Trimming took 7 bases from V and 7 from J; bases not matched to a gene: 13. The CDR3 DNA is TGTGCCATCAACCTCAACAGGGGGCGGCGAGACGGGGAGCTGTTTTTT. Residues: CAINLNRGRRDGELFF.

This clonotype came up a few times. The chain recombines TRBV19 with TRBJ1-2, with D unclear. CDR1 and CDR2 from the germline V gene are LNHDA and SQIVND (reference sequence). The CDR3 sequence is 15 residues long. Trimming left V 6 bases short and J 3 bases short, with 17 bases between. The chain's CDR3 is CASSLDPNADYGYTF. The CDR3 DNA reads TGTGCCAGTAGCCTCGACCCCAACGCGGACTATGGCTACACCTTC.

V and J are TRBV20-1 and TRBJ1-5; D is unresolved. Trimming left V 4 bases short and J 7 bases short, with 11 bases between. The CDR3 extends over 12 amino acids. CDR1 and CDR2 from the germline V gene are DFQATT and SNEGSKA (reference sequence). The CDR3 spells CSATYGGQPQHF. The CDR3 nucleotides read TGCAGTGCTACCTATGGCGGGCAGCCCCAGCATTTT.